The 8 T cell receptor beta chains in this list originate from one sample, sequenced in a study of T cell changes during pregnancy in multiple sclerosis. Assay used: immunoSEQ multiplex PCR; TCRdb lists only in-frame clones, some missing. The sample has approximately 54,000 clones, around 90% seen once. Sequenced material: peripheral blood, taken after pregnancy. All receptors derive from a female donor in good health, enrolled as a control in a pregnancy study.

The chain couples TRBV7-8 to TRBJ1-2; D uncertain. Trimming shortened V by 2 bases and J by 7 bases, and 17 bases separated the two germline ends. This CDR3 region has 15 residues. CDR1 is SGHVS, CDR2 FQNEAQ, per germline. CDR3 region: CASSLRESWGVGYTF. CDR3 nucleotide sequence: TGTGCCAGCAGCTTACGGGAGAGTTGGGGTGTTGGCTACACCTTC.

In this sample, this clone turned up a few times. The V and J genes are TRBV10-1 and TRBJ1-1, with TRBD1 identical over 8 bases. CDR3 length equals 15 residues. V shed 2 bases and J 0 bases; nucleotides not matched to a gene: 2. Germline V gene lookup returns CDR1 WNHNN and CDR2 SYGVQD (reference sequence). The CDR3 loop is CASSERQGLNTEAFF. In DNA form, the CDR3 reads TGCGCCAGCAGTGAGAGACAGGGGCTGAACACTGAAGCTTTCTTT.

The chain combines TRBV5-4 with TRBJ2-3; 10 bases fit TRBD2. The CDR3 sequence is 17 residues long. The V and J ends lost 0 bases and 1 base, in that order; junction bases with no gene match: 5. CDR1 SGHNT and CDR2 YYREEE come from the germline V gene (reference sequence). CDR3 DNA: TGTGCCAGCAGCTTGGTGACTAGCGGGCGACGCACAGATACGCAGTATTTT. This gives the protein CASSLVTSGRRTDTQYF.

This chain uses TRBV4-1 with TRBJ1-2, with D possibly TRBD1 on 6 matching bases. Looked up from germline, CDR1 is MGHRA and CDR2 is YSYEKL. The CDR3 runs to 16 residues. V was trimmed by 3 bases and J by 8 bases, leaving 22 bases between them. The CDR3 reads CASSHVGGALSGGYTF. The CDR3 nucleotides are TGCGCCAGCAGCCATGTGGGGGGGGCGTTATCGGGGGGCTACACCTTC.

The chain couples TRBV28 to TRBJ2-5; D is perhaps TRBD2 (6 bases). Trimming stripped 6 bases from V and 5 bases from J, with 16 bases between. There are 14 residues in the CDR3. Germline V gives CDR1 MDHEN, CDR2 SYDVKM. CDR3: CASSLLAARETQYF. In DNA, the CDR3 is TGTGCCAGCAGCTTACTAGCAGCCAGGGAGACCCAGTACTTC.

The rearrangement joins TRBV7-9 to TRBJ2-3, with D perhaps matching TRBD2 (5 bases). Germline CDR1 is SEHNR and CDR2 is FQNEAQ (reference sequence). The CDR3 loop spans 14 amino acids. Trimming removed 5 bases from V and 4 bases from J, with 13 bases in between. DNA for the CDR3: TGTGCCAGCAGCCTGGCGGAGAGGGCAGATACGCAGTATTTT. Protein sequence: CASSLAERADTQYF.

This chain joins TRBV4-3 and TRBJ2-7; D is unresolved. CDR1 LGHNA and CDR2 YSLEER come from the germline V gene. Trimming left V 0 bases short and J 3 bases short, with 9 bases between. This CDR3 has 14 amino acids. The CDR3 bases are TGCGCCAGCAGCCAAGATAGCCAGATCTACGAGCAGTACTTC. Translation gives CASSQDSQIYEQYF.

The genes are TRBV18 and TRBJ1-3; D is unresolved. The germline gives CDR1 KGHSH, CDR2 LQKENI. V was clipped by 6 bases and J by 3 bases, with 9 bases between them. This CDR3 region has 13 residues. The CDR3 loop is CASSGGRGNTIYF. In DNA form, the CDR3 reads TGTGCCAGCTCTGGAGGGCGTGGAAACACCATATATTTT.